This section outlines one T cell receptor (beta chain) sequence together with its context. The CDR3 spans 11 residues. Germline loops: CDR1 SNHLY, CDR2 FYNNEI. V lost 6 bases, J lost 3 bases, and 6 bases lay in between. Profiled with immunoSEQ multiplex PCR; TCRdb holds only in-frame clones, not every one. The sample contains tens of thousands of clones, around 89% of which appear only once. These data come from a study of T cell changes during pregnancy in multiple sclerosis. This receptor was identified in a female donor with multiple sclerosis, enrolled in a pregnancy study. Sequenced here: CD4+ T cells from peripheral blood mononuclear cells, sampled in the first trimester of pregnancy. The gene calls are TRBV2 and TRBJ2-7; no clear D. CDR3 loop: CASRRSYEQYF. The CDR3 DNA follows: TGTGCCAGCAGAAGGAGCTACGAGCAGTACTTC.